This TCR beta chain is from a study of T cell repertoires in ileal Crohn's disease. Data came from immunoSEQ multiplex PCR; TCRdb stores just in-frame clones and leaves some out. The data show roughly 15,000 clones, with about three quarters seen just once and around 3.9% held by the top ten. As for time point: inflamed ileum from the surgical specimen. Germline V gene data show CDR1 as MNHNS and CDR2 as SASEGT. V shed 4 bases and J shed 1 base, with 11 bases lying between them. The CDR3 sequence is 14 residues long. This clone was counted a few times. V usage is TRBV6-1 and J usage is TRBJ2-7; D is undetermined. The sequencing sample was made of ileal tissue. This TCR came from an adult with Crohn's disease. The DNA for the CDR3 is TGTGCCAGCAGTGCCAGTCCGCTTTCCTACGAGCAGTACTTC. Its protein product is CASSASPLSYEQYF.